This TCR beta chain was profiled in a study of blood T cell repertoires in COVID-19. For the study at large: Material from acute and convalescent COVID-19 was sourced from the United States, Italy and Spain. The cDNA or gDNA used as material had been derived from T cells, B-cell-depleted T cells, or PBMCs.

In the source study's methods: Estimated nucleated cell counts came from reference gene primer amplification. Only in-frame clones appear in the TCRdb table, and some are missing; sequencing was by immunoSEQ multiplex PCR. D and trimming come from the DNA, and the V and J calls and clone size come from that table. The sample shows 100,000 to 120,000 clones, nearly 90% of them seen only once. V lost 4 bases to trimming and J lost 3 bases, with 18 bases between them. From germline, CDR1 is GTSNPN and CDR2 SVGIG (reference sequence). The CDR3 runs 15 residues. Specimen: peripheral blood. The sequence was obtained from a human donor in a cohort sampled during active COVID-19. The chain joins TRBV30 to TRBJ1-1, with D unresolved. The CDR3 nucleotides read TGTGCCTGGACTCTGGGCCTCTCACGGCACACTGAAGCTTTCTTT. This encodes CAWTLGLSRHTEAFF.